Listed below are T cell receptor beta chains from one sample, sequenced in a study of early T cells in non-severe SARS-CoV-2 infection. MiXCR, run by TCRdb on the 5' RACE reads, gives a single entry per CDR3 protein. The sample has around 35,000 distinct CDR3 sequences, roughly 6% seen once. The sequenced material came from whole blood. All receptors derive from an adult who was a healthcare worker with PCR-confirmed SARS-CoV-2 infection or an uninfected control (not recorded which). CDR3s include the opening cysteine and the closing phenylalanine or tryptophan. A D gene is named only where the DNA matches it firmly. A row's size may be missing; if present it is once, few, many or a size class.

CDR3nt: TGTGCCAGCAGCGTTGGACTAGCCCAAGAGACCCAGTACTTC
CDR3aa: CASSVGLAQETQYF
d_gene: TRBD2
j_gene: TRBJ2-5
abundance: -
v_gene: TRBV9

CDR3nt: TGTGCCAGCAGCCAAGATGGGACCCGCACCGAGCAGTACTTC
CDR3aa: CASSQDGTRTEQYF
d_gene: -
j_gene: TRBJ2-7
abundance: -
v_gene: TRBV4-2

CDR3nt: TGTGCCAGCAGCTTTGGGGCTGTAAGCACAGATACGCAGTATTTT
CDR3aa: CASSFGAVSTDTQYF
d_gene: -
j_gene: TRBJ2-3
abundance: few
v_gene: TRBV5-6

CDR3nt: TGTGCCAGCAGCTTAAACTCGGCCGGTGAGCAGTTCTTC
CDR3aa: CASSLNSAGEQFF
d_gene: -
j_gene: TRBJ2-1
abundance: few
v_gene: TRBV7-2

CDR3nt: TGTGCCAGCAGCCTCGTCGGGGGCGGAACAGATACGCAGTATTTT
CDR3aa: CASSLVGGGTDTQYF
d_gene: -
j_gene: TRBJ2-3
abundance: -
v_gene: TRBV7-9

CDR3nt: TGTGCCAGCAGCCCGGAGGTCGACAGGCCCTCTGGAAACACCATATATTTT
CDR3aa: CASSPEVDRPSGNTIYF
d_gene: -
j_gene: TRBJ1-3
abundance: many
v_gene: TRBV7-9

CDR3nt: TGTGCCAGCAGTGGCCGGGACAGGGCCAGGGAGCAGTACTTC
CDR3aa: CASSGRDRAREQYF
d_gene: TRBD1
j_gene: TRBJ2-7
abundance: -
v_gene: TRBV7-8

CDR3nt: TGTGCCAGCTCACGGACAGCAGACTCGGATGAAAAACTGTTTTTT
CDR3aa: CASSRTADSDEKLFF
d_gene: -
j_gene: TRBJ1-4
abundance: -
v_gene: TRBV18

CDR3nt: TGCAGTGCTATCTATCCGGGAGGGCTGGGGACCTACAATGAGCAGTTCTTC
CDR3aa: CSAIYPGGLGTYNEQFF
d_gene: TRBD2
j_gene: TRBJ2-1
abundance: many
v_gene: TRBV20-1

CDR3nt: TGCAGTGCTAAGCGCACATCTAATGAAAAACTGTTTTTT
CDR3aa: CSAKRTSNEKLFF
d_gene: -
j_gene: TRBJ1-4
abundance: -
v_gene: TRBV20-1

CDR3nt: TGTGCCAGCTGCGAATACGGGACAGGGGGCACAGATACGCAGTATTTT
CDR3aa: CASCEYGTGGTDTQYF
d_gene: TRBD1
j_gene: TRBJ2-3
abundance: many
v_gene: TRBV6-6

CDR3nt: TGTGCCAGCTGGGACAGGGAGGCCGGGGAGCTGTTTTTT
CDR3aa: CASWDREAGELFF
d_gene: TRBD1
j_gene: TRBJ2-2
abundance: -
v_gene: TRBV7-8

CDR3nt: TGTGCCAGCAGTTACTCTCGGGGCCACTTTAAGGGGGAGACCCAGTACTTC
CDR3aa: CASSYSRGHFKGETQYF
d_gene: -
j_gene: TRBJ2-5
abundance: -
v_gene: TRBV6-5

CDR3nt: TGTGCCAGCAGGTTACGAGGGGGCCACGAGCAGTACTTC
CDR3aa: CASRLRGGHEQYF
d_gene: TRBD1
j_gene: TRBJ2-7
abundance: many
v_gene: TRBV12-3/TRBV12-4

CDR3nt: TGTGCCAGCAGAAGCGCCGGGACTAGAGAGCAGTACTTC
CDR3aa: CASRSAGTREQYF
d_gene: TRBD2
j_gene: TRBJ2-7
abundance: many
v_gene: TRBV7-2

CDR3nt: TGTGCCAGCAGTTTAGCGTCTGGGGGTAACGATGGCTACACCTTC
CDR3aa: CASSLASGGNDGYTF
d_gene: -
j_gene: TRBJ1-2
abundance: medium-sized
v_gene: TRBV12-3/TRBV12-4

CDR3nt: TGCGCCAGCAGCCAATTTTCAGCCGAAAAACTGTTTTTT
CDR3aa: CASSQFSAEKLFF
d_gene: -
j_gene: TRBJ1-4
abundance: many
v_gene: TRBV4-1

CDR3nt: TGTGCCAGCAGCTCGGAGCCGCCTCATACTAGCACAGATACGCAGTATTTT
CDR3aa: CASSSEPPHTSTDTQYF
d_gene: -
j_gene: TRBJ2-3
abundance: few
v_gene: TRBV7-6

CDR3nt: TGTGCCAGCGGCTCGACTAGCGCGGGGTGGCACGAGCAGTACTTC
CDR3aa: CASGSTSAGWHEQYF
d_gene: TRBD2
j_gene: TRBJ2-7
abundance: -
v_gene: TRBV7-2

CDR3nt: TGCAGTGCTAGCACGGGGTCCCCCTACGAGCAGTACTTC
CDR3aa: CSASTGSPYEQYF
d_gene: -
j_gene: TRBJ2-7
abundance: -
v_gene: TRBV20-1

CDR3nt: TGTGCCAGCAGCTTGGGGGTAGCCAAAACCTACGAGCAGTACTTC
CDR3aa: CASSLGVAKTYEQYF
d_gene: -
j_gene: TRBJ2-7
abundance: -
v_gene: TRBV5-4

CDR3nt: TGTGCCAGCAGCCAAGATCACAGGGCGGGCATTCAGTACTTC
CDR3aa: CASSQDHRAGIQYF
d_gene: -
j_gene: TRBJ2-4
abundance: many
v_gene: TRBV14

CDR3nt: TGTGCCAGCAGCTTAAGGCAGGGAGGAACTGAAGCTTTCTTT
CDR3aa: CASSLRQGGTEAFF
d_gene: -
j_gene: TRBJ1-1
abundance: many
v_gene: TRBV7-9

CDR3nt: TGTGCCAGCAGCTTAGCTAGCGGGACGCAAGAGACCCAGTACTTC
CDR3aa: CASSLASGTQETQYF
d_gene: TRBD2
j_gene: TRBJ2-5
abundance: many
v_gene: TRBV7-9

CDR3nt: TGTGCCAGCAGCACCACGGAGGAAGCCTACGAGCAGTACTTC
CDR3aa: CASSTTEEAYEQYF
d_gene: -
j_gene: TRBJ2-7
abundance: -
v_gene: TRBV13

CDR3nt: TGTGCCACCGGTGCGCGGGGGGACACTGAAGCTTTCTTT
CDR3aa: CATGARGDTEAFF
d_gene: -
j_gene: TRBJ1-1
abundance: -
v_gene: TRBV12-3/TRBV12-4

CDR3nt: TGTGCCAGCAGGGCCAAAGGGACCCCAGCTAACTATGGCTACACCTTC
CDR3aa: CASRAKGTPANYGYTF
d_gene: -
j_gene: TRBJ1-2
abundance: few
v_gene: TRBV6-5

CDR3nt: TGTGCCTCCTCCGGGACTAGGAAGTACTTC
CDR3aa: CASSGTRKYF
d_gene: TRBD2
j_gene: TRBJ2-4
abundance: many
v_gene: TRBV11-2

CDR3nt: TGTGCCAGCAGCTTAGATGGGCCGGATACGCAGTATTTT
CDR3aa: CASSLDGPDTQYF
d_gene: -
j_gene: TRBJ2-3
abundance: many
v_gene: TRBV7-6

CDR3nt: TGTGCCACCAGCTTGGATCAGGTACCCTCCTACGAGCAGTACTTC
CDR3aa: CATSLDQVPSYEQYF
d_gene: -
j_gene: TRBJ2-7
abundance: -
v_gene: TRBV5-5

CDR3nt: TGCAGTGCTAGGACCCTTAGCGGGACCTACAATGAGCAGTTCTTC
CDR3aa: CSARTLSGTYNEQFF
d_gene: TRBD2
j_gene: TRBJ2-1
abundance: many
v_gene: TRBV20-1

CDR3nt: TGTGCCAGCAGTTCCGCCGGGGTACGGGAGACCCAGTACTTC
CDR3aa: CASSSAGVRETQYF
d_gene: -
j_gene: TRBJ2-5
abundance: few
v_gene: TRBV7-6

CDR3nt: TGTGCCAGCAGCTTGGATCAACTAGCGGCATCCTACAATGAGCAGTTCTTC
CDR3aa: CASSLDQLAASYNEQFF
d_gene: TRBD2
j_gene: TRBJ2-1
abundance: many
v_gene: TRBV5-5